This TCR beta chain was observed in a study of PD-L1 blockade in urothelial cancer. Time point: pretreatment peripheral blood. TCRdb's table, derived via immunoSEQ multiplex PCR, lists solely in-frame clones and lacks some. The top ten clones hold roughly 3.2% of a sample with roughly 120,000 clones, about four fifths of them seen once. The V gene lost 4 bases and the J gene lost 6 bases, with 10 bases spanning the gap. The CDR3 spans 13 residues. The germline gives CDR1 SGHTA, CDR2 FQGNSA. The chain joins TRBV7-2 to TRBJ2-1, with D perhaps matching TRBD1 (5 bases). Material: PBMCs, obtained around atezolizumab (anti-PD-L1) treatment. The origin of this receptor is a man aged 45-65 years with urothelial cancer. The CDR3 spells CASSWARGNEQFF. CDR3 DNA sequence: TGTGCCAGCAGCTGGGCTAGGGGCAATGAGCAGTTCTTC.